This passage covers 20 T cell receptor beta chains from one sample sequenced in a study of cytomegalovirus exposure and HLA in healthy donors. The PCR was carried out with 60 Vbeta primers and 13 Jbeta primers. TCRdb keeps only in-frame clones here, not all; method: immunoSEQ multiplex PCR. Here the sample spans around 220,000 clones, 70% to 80% being singletons. The sequenced sample was PBMCs. The receptors originated from a girl aged 2 to 9 in good health and CMV-seronegative.

The chain has TRBV10-3 and TRBJ1-3, with no clear D. The CDR3 sequence is 17 residues long. V lost 6 bases and J 4 bases, leaving 22 bases between the germline ends. The V gene's germline CDR1 is ENHRY and CDR2 SYGVKD. In DNA, the CDR3 is TGTGCCATCAGCCGTGGACTTTCCGAAGGTGGCGGAAACACCATATATTTT. Its translation: CAISRGLSEGGGNTIYF.

The chain uses TRBV5-4 and TRBJ2-1; the match to TRBD2 covers 8 bases. The CDR3 is 16 residues long. CDR1 SGHNT and CDR2 YYREEE come from the germline V gene (reference sequence). Trimming at V came to 4 bases and at J to 3 bases, leaving 9 bases not matched to a gene. The CDR3 DNA sequence: TGTGCCAGCAGCCCTGGAGGGCTAGCGGGCTACAATGAGCAGTTCTTC. Protein product: CASSPGGLAGYNEQFF. Using reference TRBV5-4 and TRBJ2-1 for the parts outside the CDR3, the full variable domain is ETGVTQSPTHLIKTRGQQVTLRCSSQSGHNTVSWYQQALGQGPQFIFQYYREEENGRGNFPPRFSGLQFPNYSSELNVNALELDDSALYLCASSPGGLAGYNEQFFGPGTRLTVL.

The V call is TRBV29-1, the J call TRBJ2-1, with D possibly being TRBD1 (6 bases). CDR3 length equals 16 residues. In germline, CDR1 is SQVTM, CDR2 ANQGSEA. V lost 4 bases to trimming and J lost 7 bases, with 23 bases between them. Here the CDR3 reads CSVASPGQWDLNEQFF. The DNA of the CDR3 is TGCAGCGTTGCCTCTCCCGGACAGTGGGACCTGAATGAGCAGTTCTTC.

Regarding this clone: Additional DNA sequences in this sample encode the identical CDR3. The genes are TRBV7-2 and TRBJ2-1, with TRBD2 as a possible D gene (5 bases). The ends were cut back, 1 base at V and 0 bases at J, with 7 bases in the middle. Germline V gene sequence: CDR1 SGHTA, CDR2 FQGNSA. This CDR3 region has 15 residues. CDR3 sequence reads: CASSLVGSSYNEQFF. CDR3 DNA: TGTGCCAGCAGCTTAGTGGGGAGCTCCTACAATGAGCAGTTCTTC. The entire variable domain, with the rest obtained from reference TRBV7-2 and TRBJ2-1, is as follows: GAGVSQSPSNKVTEKGKDVELRCDPISGHTALYWYRQSLGQGLEFLIYFQGNSAPDKSGLPSDRFSAERTGGSVSTLTIQRTQQEDSAVYLCASSLVGSSYNEQFFGPGTRLTVL.

The V gene is TRBV6-5, the J gene TRBJ2-7; D remains ambiguous. The germline V gene has CDR1 MNHEY and CDR2 SVGAGI. The CDR3 is made up of 13 amino acids. V dropped 8 bases and J dropped 1 base, with 12 bases sitting between them. Here the CDR3 reads CASSGDGSYEQYF. The CDR3 DNA follows: TGTGCCAGCTCTGGAGACGGATCCTACGAGCAGTACTTC.

This clone was seen a few times. This chain links TRBV6-5 with TRBJ1-1; 7 bases line up with TRBD1. Germline lookup yields CDR1 MNHEY and CDR2 SVGAGI. CDR3 length: 13 residues. The trim removed 5 bases at V and 5 bases at J, leaving 5 bases unmatched. CDR3 in amino acids: CASSTGVWTEAFF. The CDR3 DNA sequence: TGTGCCAGCAGTACAGGGGTCTGGACTGAAGCTTTCTTT.

This clone occurred a few times. CDR3 DNA: TGTGCCAGCAGCCTAAAGGGACAACTCTCTGGGGCCAACGTCCTGACTTTC. Translating it yields CASSLKGQLSGANVLTF. The genes are TRBV7-9 and TRBJ2-6, with a tentative D call TRBD1 (6 bases). The CDR3 loop spans 17 amino acids. Trimming removed 5 bases at V and 0 bases at J, with 14 bases between. Germline values: CDR1 SEHNR, CDR2 FQNEAQ (reference sequence).

V usage is TRBV5-1 and J usage is TRBJ2-5; tentatively, D is TRBD2 (7 bases). Deletions cut 0 bases from V and 0 bases from J, with 15 bases between. Germline CDR1 is SGHRS and CDR2 is YFSETQ. The CDR3 length is 17 residues. The DNA of the CDR3 is TGCGCCAGCAGCTTGGGGGGCGCGGGGGCTTACCAAGAGACCCAGTACTTC. This gives the protein CASSLGGAGAYQETQYF.

The chain links TRBV27 to TRBJ2-7; 7 bases match TRBD1. J gave up 3 bases and V 6 bases, and 5 bases lay outside the gene matches. CDR1 is MNHEY, CDR2 SMNVEV, per germline (reference sequence). The CDR3 consists of 13 residues. CDR3 sequence reads: CASSVGQDYEQYF. The CDR3 DNA is TGTGCCAGCAGCGTAGGACAGGACTACGAGCAGTACTTC.

This clone has more than one count but fewer than ten. V usage is TRBV6-6 and J usage is TRBJ1-1, with D perhaps TRBD1 (5 bases). CDR1 is MNHNY, CDR2 SVGAGI, per germline (reference sequence). CDR3 length equals 12 residues. Trimming removed 6 bases from V and 7 bases from J, with 12 bases in between. CDR3: CASSHRIYEAFF. CDR3 nucleotides: TGTGCCAGCAGCCACAGGATTTATGAAGCTTTCTTT.

The rearrangement links TRBV18 to TRBJ1-1; 8 bases align to TRBD1. The V segment lost 6 bases and the J segment 4 bases; nucleotides outside the gene matches: 10. CDR3 size: 15 residues. The germline V gene has CDR1 KGHSH and CDR2 LQKENI. The CDR3 nucleotides are TGTGCCAGCTCGCCTAGACAGGGGAGCGGCACTGAAGCTTTCTTT. Its translation: CASSPRQGSGTEAFF.

The chain links TRBV27 to TRBJ1-1; D might be TRBD1 (5 bases). Trimming removed 6 bases from V and 1 base from J, with 24 bases in between. The CDR3 loop spans 18 amino acids. Germline-derived CDR1 and CDR2 are MNHEY and SMNVEV (reference sequence). CDR3 sequence reads: CASRQRAGDVLPNTEAFF. In DNA form, the CDR3 reads TGTGCCAGCAGGCAGAGAGCGGGGGACGTACTCCCGAACACTGAAGCTTTCTTT.

This clone was detected only once. The V call is TRBV6-4, the J call TRBJ1-6; 7 bases are a match to TRBD1. The trim removed 0 bases at V and 10 bases at J, leaving 15 bases unmatched. Germline loops: CDR1 MRHNA, CDR2 SNTAGT. The CDR3 extends over 18 amino acids. The DNA of the CDR3 is TGTGCCAGCAGTGACTCCAAGACAGGGATTGAGGGTGGCTCACCCCTCCACTTT. Protein sequence: CASSDSKTGIEGGSPLHF.

The V and J genes are TRBV7-9 and TRBJ1-2; no reliable D call. Deletions cut 5 bases from V and 8 bases from J, with 6 bases between. The CDR3 length is 10 residues. The V gene's germline CDR1 is SEHNR and CDR2 FQNEAQ (reference sequence). The CDR3 loop is CASSRGGYTF. The CDR3 DNA reads TGTGCCAGCAGCCGAGGGGGCTACACCTTC.

The genes are TRBV5-3 and TRBJ1-2; perhaps TRBD1 as D (6 bases). TRBV5-3 qualifies as an ORF whose function is uncertain. The CDR3 covers 15 residues. The V and J ends lost 4 bases and 4 bases respectively, with 17 bases between them. The CDR3 loop reads CARSLRTDGVYGYTF. In DNA, the CDR3 is TGTGCCAGAAGCCTACGGACAGACGGGGTCTATGGCTACACCTTC.

The rearrangement joins TRBV13 to TRBJ2-1; 7 positions agree with TRBD2. Germline trimming cut 5 bases from V and 3 bases from J; bases unmatched to any gene: 13. The CDR3 has 17 amino acids. CDR1 is PRHDT, CDR2 FYEKMQ, per germline (reference sequence). CDR3 protein: CASSLTSSGLYYNEQFF. The CDR3 DNA is TGTGCCAGCAGCCTCACGTCTAGCGGCCTTTACTACAATGAGCAGTTCTTC.

This chain connects TRBV4-1 to TRBJ2-3; 8 bases match TRBD2. CDR1 MGHRA and CDR2 YSYEKL come from the germline V gene. V lost 11 bases and J lost 5; bases outside the gene matches: 9. The CDR3 is 13 residues long. Here the CDR3 reads CAGGGGSGDTQYF. CDR3 DNA: TGCGCCGGTGGCGGGGGGTCGGGAGATACGCAGTATTTT.

The J gene is TRBJ1-1, the V gene TRBV14; no firm D call. V lost 1 base, J lost 8 bases, and 8 bases lay in between. CDR1 and CDR2 (germline): SGHDN, FVKESK. The CDR3 is made up of 12 amino acids. The CDR3 region has the DNA TGTGCCAGCAGCCAAGGTTCCGAGGAAGCTTTCTTT. Protein sequence: CASSQGSEEAFF.

The chain uses TRBV2 and TRBJ1-2; weak D call: TRBD1 (5 bases). Trimming left V 6 bases short and J 6 bases short, with 20 bases between. CDR1 is SNHLY, CDR2 FYNNEI, per germline. The CDR3 is 15 residues long. The CDR3 loop reads CASRTFRVSVDGYTF. The CDR3 DNA sequence: TGTGCCAGCAGGACTTTCAGGGTGTCGGTGGATGGCTACACCTTC. Full variable domain (rest looked up from reference TRBV2 and TRBJ1-2): EPEVTQTPSHQVTQMGQEVILRCVPISNHLYFYWYRQILGQKVEFLVSFYNNEISEKSEIFDDQFSVERPDGSNFTLKIRSTKLEDSAMYFCASRTFRVSVDGYTFGSGTRLTVV.

This CDR3 is CASSLRTPYTDTQYF. The CDR3 DNA sequence: TGTGCCAGCAGCCTTCGGACTCCTTACACAGATACGCAGTATTTT. The J gene is TRBJ2-3, the V gene TRBV14; D possibly corresponds to TRBD2 (5 bases). The germline V gene encodes CDR1 SGHDN and CDR2 FVKESK. The CDR3 loop spans 15 amino acids. Trimming stripped 4 bases from V and 2 bases from J, with 13 bases between.